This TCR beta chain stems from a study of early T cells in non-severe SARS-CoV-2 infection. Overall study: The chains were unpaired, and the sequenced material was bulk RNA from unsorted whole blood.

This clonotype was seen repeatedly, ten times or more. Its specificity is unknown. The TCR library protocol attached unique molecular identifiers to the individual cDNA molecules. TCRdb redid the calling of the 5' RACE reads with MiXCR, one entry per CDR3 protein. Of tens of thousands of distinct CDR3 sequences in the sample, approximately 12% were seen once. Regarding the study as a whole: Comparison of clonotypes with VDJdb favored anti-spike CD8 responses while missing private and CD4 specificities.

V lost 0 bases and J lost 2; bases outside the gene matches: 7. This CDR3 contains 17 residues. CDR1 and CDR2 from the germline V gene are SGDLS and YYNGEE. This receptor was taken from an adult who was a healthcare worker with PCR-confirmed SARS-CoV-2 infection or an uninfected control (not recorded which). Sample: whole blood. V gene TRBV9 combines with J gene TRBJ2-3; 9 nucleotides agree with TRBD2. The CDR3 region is CASSVVAGGGATDTQYF. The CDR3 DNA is TGTGCCAGCAGCGTAGTTGCCGGCGGGGGGGCCACAGATACGCAGTATTTT.